This T cell receptor (beta chain) was recorded in a study of CD8 T cells in ankylosing spondylitis. General study results and limits: Reportedly, disease-linked clones are significantly enriched in ankylosing spondylitis patients' matched synovial fluid. It appeared that ankylosing spondylitis blood was characterized by a TCR beta motif of roughly 8 highly homologous variants. Before this, some motif variants had been reported in reactive arthritis synovial fluid and blood.

CDR1 and CDR2 (germline): SGHRS, YFSETQ. J was trimmed by 7 bases and V by 3 bases; bases with no gene match: 6. CDR3 length: 13 residues. In regard to this clonotype: Its antigen is undetermined.

Quantitative 5'-RACE was performed with molecular barcodes, and it yielded the TCR beta libraries. Each CDR3 protein gets one entry after TCRdb re-called the 5' RACE reads with MiXCR. The sample holds some 700,000 distinct CDR3 sequences; roughly 19% are singletons and the top ten take around a fifth. This TCR came from a male donor with ankylosing spondylitis. This chain uses TRBV5-1 with TRBJ1-2; 7 bases are shared with TRBD1. Sequenced material: blood, either unsorted or a sorted T cell fraction (not recorded which). Here the CDR3 reads CASSSEGAAGYTF. The CDR3 DNA sequence: TGCGCCAGCAGCTCGGAGGGGGCAGCTGGCTACACCTTC.